This TCR beta chain comes out of a study of PD-1 blockade in classical Hodgkin lymphoma (TCRdb year 2020). Some background on the complete study: Nivolumab dosing was 3 mg/kg intravenously every 2 weeks, continuing until either disease progression or unacceptable toxicity. A peripheral blood immune signature of response to PD-1 blockade in classical Hodgkin lymphoma was defined using TCR beta sequencing and CyTOF. Findings and caveats that apply to the study as a whole: The study covered only a single clinical trial cohort, and the causes of the repertoire differences, possibly disease activity or prior therapy, were still not defined. Baseline TCR diversity was reported as lower in newly diagnosed patients than in healthy donors, and lower still in relapsed/refractory patients. Trial patients achieving complete response had baseline diversity similar to newly diagnosed patients, whereas partial responders and progressors had significantly lower diversity. CD4+ but not CD8+ TCR diversity rose significantly by C4D1 (p=0.0027 vs p=0.16), most apparent in complete responders (p=0.02). Lower diversity was seen in patients whose nivolumab began less than 1 year after ASCT, and these patients were left out of later analyses so that immune reconstitution would not confound the results.

V is reduced by 0 bases and J by 7 bases, leaving a spacing of 7 bases between them. Measured from the cysteine to the phenylalanine, the CDR3 is 13 residues long. This entry keeps only the CDR3 DNA: 39 bases, framed from base 1. The germline V gene gives CDR1 as SGDLS and CDR2 as YYNGEE. The time point tag for this specimen amounts to: cycle 1 day 1 (C1D1), immediately before nivolumab initiation. Every trial patient had relapsed following autologous stem cell transplantation, and prior brentuximab vedotin exposure was what differed among cohorts A, B and C. A Miltenyi CD4+ T cell isolation kit was used for magnetic negative selection to purify CD4+ T cells from thawed PBMCs. The trial cohort comprised a few dozen patients with relapsed/refractory classical Hodgkin lymphoma whose best overall responses were complete response, partial response or progressive disease. Single-agent nivolumab was administered to trial patients in the multi-cohort phase II CheckMate 205 trial. An independent review committee assessed best overall response by applying the 2007 International Working Group response criteria. Trial PBMCs were collected immediately before nivolumab initiation (C1D1) and during therapy at cycle 2 day 1 and cycle 4 day 1. Peripheral blood was collected in 8 mL Vacutainer Cell Preparation Tubes, from which PBMCs were isolated by centrifugation and then cryopreserved. Purified CD4+ and CD8+ fractions were generated only in cases for which an additional PBMC sample was available. Magnetically labelled cells were removed on LS columns in a quadroMACS separator, and the flow-through was collected as the purified fraction.

Genomic DNA was extracted with the Qiagen DNeasy kit from unsorted PBMCs and from negatively selected CD4+ and CD8+ fractions. TCR beta CDR3 regions were amplified by immunoSEQ multiplex PCR using primers annealing to V and J segments. A synthetic immune receptor repertoire was used to minimize amplification bias, and remaining bias was computationally removed after sequencing. On the study's bioinformatics: Repertoire diversity was quantified as the Shannon entropy index using custom Python scripts. Unsorted, CD4+ and CD8+ repertoires were examined separately, except in combined analyses, for which CD4+ and CD8+ sequences were merged in silico. Clonal expansion was defined as at least a 2-fold frequency increase after treatment relative to C1D1, with a pseudocount of 0.5 for undetected baseline clones. Singleton clones were defined as clones with 0 or 1 copy at C1D1, and non-singleton clones were defined as clones with 2 or more copies. Clones expanded in unsorted samples were annotated as CD4+, CD8+ or unknown by matching protein sequences in sorted samples from the same patient. Diversity changes from C1D1 to C4D1 were tested in paired samples using Wilcoxon tests. TCRdb stores this immuneACCESS table with in-frame sequences only. Part of the clones is absent; in the studies checked, under half of the shortfall reflects unresolved V genes, and no reason is known for the rest. V, J and clone size are those of that table, while D and trimming were read from the DNA. The sample table records several thousand clones; roughly 84% of these occur just once. Jointly, the top ten make up roughly 12% of the sample.

Worth noting for this clone: Its antigen target is currently unknown. No base quality information exists; no much larger clone differs at one position.

Recombination linked TRBV9 to TRBJ2-2; the D gene is unclear. The TCR originated in a human donor with classical Hodgkin lymphoma. Sequences were derived from CD4+ T cells from blood, sampled at baseline. The CDR3 reads as follows: CASSVVQFGELFF. DNA sequence: TGTGCCAGCAGCGTAGTTCAATTCGGGGAGCTGTTTTTT.